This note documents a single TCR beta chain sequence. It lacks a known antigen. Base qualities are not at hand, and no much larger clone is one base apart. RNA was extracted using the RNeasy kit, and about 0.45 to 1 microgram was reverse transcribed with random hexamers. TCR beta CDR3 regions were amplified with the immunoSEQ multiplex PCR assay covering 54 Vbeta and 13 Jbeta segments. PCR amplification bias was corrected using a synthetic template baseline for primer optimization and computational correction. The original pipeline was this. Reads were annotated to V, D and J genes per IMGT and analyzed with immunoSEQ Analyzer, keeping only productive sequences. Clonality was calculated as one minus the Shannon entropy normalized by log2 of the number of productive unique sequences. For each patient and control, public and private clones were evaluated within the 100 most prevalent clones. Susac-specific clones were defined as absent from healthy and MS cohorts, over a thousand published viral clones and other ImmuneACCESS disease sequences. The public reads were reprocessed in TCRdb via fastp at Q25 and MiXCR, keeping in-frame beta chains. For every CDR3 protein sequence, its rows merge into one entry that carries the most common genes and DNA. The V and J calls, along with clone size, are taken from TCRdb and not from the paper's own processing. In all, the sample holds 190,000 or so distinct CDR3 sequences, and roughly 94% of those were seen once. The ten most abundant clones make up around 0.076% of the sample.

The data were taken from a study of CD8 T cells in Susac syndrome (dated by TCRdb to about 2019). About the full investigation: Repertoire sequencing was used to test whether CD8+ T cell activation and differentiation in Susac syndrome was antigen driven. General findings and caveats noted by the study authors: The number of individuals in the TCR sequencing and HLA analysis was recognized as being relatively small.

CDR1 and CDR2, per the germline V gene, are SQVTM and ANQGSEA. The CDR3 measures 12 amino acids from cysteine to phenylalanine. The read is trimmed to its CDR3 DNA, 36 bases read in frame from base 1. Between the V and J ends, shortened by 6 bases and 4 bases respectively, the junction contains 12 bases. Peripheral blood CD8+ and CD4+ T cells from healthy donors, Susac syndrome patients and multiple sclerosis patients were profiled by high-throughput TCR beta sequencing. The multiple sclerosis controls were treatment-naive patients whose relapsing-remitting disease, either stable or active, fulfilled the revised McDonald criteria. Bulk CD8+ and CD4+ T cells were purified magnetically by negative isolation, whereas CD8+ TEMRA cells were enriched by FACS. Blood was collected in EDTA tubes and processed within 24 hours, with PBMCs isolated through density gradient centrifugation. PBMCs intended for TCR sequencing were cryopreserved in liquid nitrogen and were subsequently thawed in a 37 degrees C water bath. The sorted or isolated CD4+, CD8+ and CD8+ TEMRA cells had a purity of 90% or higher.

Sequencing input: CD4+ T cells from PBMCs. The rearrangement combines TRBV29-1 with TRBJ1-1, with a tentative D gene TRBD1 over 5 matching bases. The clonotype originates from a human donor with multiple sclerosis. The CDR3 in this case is CSVPWGGTEAFF. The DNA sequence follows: TGCAGCGTCCCCTGGGGGGGCACTGAAGCTTTCTTT.